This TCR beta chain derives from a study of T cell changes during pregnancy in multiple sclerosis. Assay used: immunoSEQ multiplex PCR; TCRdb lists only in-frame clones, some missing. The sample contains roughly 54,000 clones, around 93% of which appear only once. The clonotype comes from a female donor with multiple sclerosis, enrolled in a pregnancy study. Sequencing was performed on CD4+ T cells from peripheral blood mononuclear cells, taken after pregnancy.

This CDR3 is CASRDTYNSPLHF. In DNA form, the CDR3 reads TGTGCCAGCAGGGACACATATAATTCACCCCTCCACTTT. V usage is TRBV11-2 and J usage is TRBJ1-6; D perhaps matches TRBD1 (5 bases). With 6 bases removed from V and 4 bases from J, the gap between germline ends came to 7 bases. In germline, CDR1 is SGHAT, CDR2 FQNNGV. The CDR3 loop spans 13 amino acids.